This T cell receptor (beta chain) was sequenced for a study of control samples from healthy donors and cancer patients. Germline CDR1 and CDR2: MGHDK and SYGVNS. Unmatched junction bases numbered 5, after V lost 5 bases and J lost 4 bases. CDR3 length: 15 residues. Libraries were prepared by immunoSEQ multiplex PCR; TCRdb keeps only in-frame clonotypes and omits some of them. Among about 100,000 clones, around nine tenths were seen once, and the ten largest hold approximately 8.3%. J is TRBJ2-7 and V is TRBV25-1, with TRBD2 matching 13 bases. The sequence came from a man younger than 40 in good health. Sequenced input: blood. Here the CDR3 reads CASSRRTSGSYEQYF. For the CDR3, the DNA is TGTGCCAGCAGTCGCCGGACTAGCGGGAGTTACGAGCAGTACTTC.